One T cell receptor beta chain is described in this entry. This entry is derived from a study of blood T cell repertoires in COVID-19. Background on the study: Material from acute and convalescent COVID-19 was sourced from the United States, Italy and Spain. In each case, the material was cDNA or gDNA derived from T cells, B-cell-depleted T cells, or PBMCs.

Original processing methods: Nucleated cell counts were estimated from reference gene primer amplification. Sequencing used immunoSEQ multiplex PCR; TCRdb keeps in-frame clones, though not all of them. That table is the source of V, J and clone size, and D and trimming were worked out from the DNA. The sample shows approximately 100,000 clones, more than 85% of them seen only once. CDR1 SGHTA and CDR2 FQGNSA come from the germline V gene. V shed 3 bases and J shed 0 bases, with 11 bases lying between them. The CDR3 has 16 amino acids. The chain recombines TRBV7-2 with TRBJ2-2, with a tentative D call TRBD2 (5 bases). The source is a human donor in a cohort sampled during active COVID-19. Material: peripheral blood. For the CDR3, the DNA is TGTGCCAGCAGCTTGGGCCTCGGGGCGAACACCGGGGAGCTGTTTTTT. Translation gives CASSLGLGANTGELFF.